One and the same sample provided the 27 T cell receptor beta chains below, sequenced in a study of shared T cell receptors in the human thymus. Method: immunoSEQ multiplex PCR; TCRdb's copy keeps in-frame clones and lacks some. The sample has 540,000 or so clones; roughly 74% are singletons. These data also formed part of another study, on human thymus T cells.

Sequences were obtained from thymocytes. The receptor source for this set is a boy younger than two with a congenital heart defect.

This rearrangement joins TRBV28 to TRBJ2-1, with 11 bases identical to TRBD2. Germline CDR1 MDHEN, CDR2 SYDVKM. The trim removed 5 bases at V and 8 bases at J, leaving 20 bases unmatched. This CDR3 is 19 amino acids long. In DNA form, the CDR3 reads TGTGCCAGCAGTCCCAGACGGAAGATTTTAGCGGGAGGGCCGCATGAGCAGTTCTTC. This codes for CASSPRRKILAGGPHEQFF.

The gene calls are TRBV5-6 and TRBJ2-1; 10 bases agree with TRBD1. The J segment lost 7 bases and the V segment lost 3 bases, leaving 4 bases of the junction unmatched. CDR1 and CDR2 from the germline V gene are SGHDT and YYEEEE. CDR3 length equals 14 residues. The CDR3: CASSSPGQGNEQFF. The DNA of the CDR3 is TGTGCCAGCAGCTCCCCGGGACAGGGGAATGAGCAGTTCTTC.

The chain is built from TRBV5-1 and TRBJ2-5, with a weak D call TRBD1 (6 bases). Trimming took 2 bases from V and 11 from J, leaving 13 bases between them. CDR3 length equals 12 residues. Looked up from germline, CDR1 is SGHRS and CDR2 is YFSETQ. The CDR3: CASSLRSGEQYF. As DNA, the CDR3 is TGCGCCAGCAGCTTACGTTCAGGGGAGCAGTACTTC.

The rearrangement uses TRBV7-8 and TRBJ2-3, with 15 nucleotides matching TRBD2. This CDR3 is 17 amino acids long. J was trimmed by 3 bases and V by 5 bases; bases with no gene match: 6. CDR1 and CDR2 from the germline V gene are SGHVS and FQNEAQ. For the CDR3, the DNA is TGTGCCAGCAGCCCCAGGACTAGCGGGAGGGTAACAGATACGCAGTATTTT. This sequence encodes CASSPRTSGRVTDTQYF.

The CDR3 reads CASSMGTGGTGELFF. The DNA for the CDR3 is TGTGCCAGTAGTATGGGGACAGGGGGCACCGGGGAGCTGTTTTTT. This chain connects TRBV19 to TRBJ2-2; 11 positions match TRBD1. This CDR3 spans 15 amino acids. Trimming removed 3 bases from V and 4 bases from J; junction bases left unmatched: 1. CDR1 is LNHDA, CDR2 SQIVND, per germline (reference sequence).

The J gene is TRBJ2-2, the V gene TRBV14, with a tentative D call TRBD1 (5 bases). The germline CDR1 and CDR2 sequences are SGHDN and FVKESK. V was shortened by 6 bases and J by 5 bases, with 10 bases between the two germline ends. This CDR3 has 13 amino acids. CDR3 region: CASSLRQTGELFF. DNA for the CDR3: TGTGCCAGCAGTCTTCGACAGACCGGGGAGCTGTTTTTT.

J is TRBJ2-7 and V is TRBV27, with D possibly being TRBD2 (5 bases). Germline CDR1 is MNHEY and CDR2 is SMNVEV (reference sequence). Trimming took 5 bases from V and 2 from J, leaving 16 bases between them. This CDR3 comprises 15 residues. The CDR3: CASSPLAASPYEQYF. CDR3 DNA sequence: TGTGCCAGCAGTCCTCTAGCCGCTTCTCCCTACGAGCAGTACTTC.

The rearrangement joins TRBV11-2 to TRBJ1-1; possibly TRBD1 for D (6 bases). The V end lost 1 base, the J end lost 8 bases, and 17 bases lay between the germline ends. The CDR3 spans 15 residues. The germline CDR1 and CDR2 sequences are SGHAT and FQNNGV. The CDR3 loop is CASSLAPSTGIEAFF. For the CDR3, the DNA is TGTGCCAGCAGCTTAGCCCCCTCAACAGGGATAGAAGCTTTCTTT.

The chain links TRBV4-2 to TRBJ2-1, with 9 bases matching TRBD2. The germline V gene encodes CDR1 LGHNA and CDR2 YNFKEQ. Losses at the gene ends were 1 base for V and 0 bases for J; bases not matched to a gene: 13. The CDR3 runs to 20 residues. This CDR3 is CASSQAPLAGIPSSYNEQFF. As DNA, the CDR3 is TGTGCCAGCAGCCAAGCCCCCCTAGCGGGAATCCCTAGCTCCTACAATGAGCAGTTCTTC.

The V and J genes are TRBV11-2 and TRBJ1-4; 8 bases agree with TRBD1. CDR1 and CDR2 (germline): SGHAT, FQNNGV. After removal of 5 bases from V and 6 bases from J, the junction contained 5 bases not matched to a gene. The CDR3 has 14 amino acids. The CDR3 sequence is CASSRTGSYEKLFF. CDR3 coding DNA: TGTGCCAGCAGCCGGACAGGGTCATATGAAAAACTGTTTTTT.

This rearrangement joins TRBV12-2 to TRBJ1-5; the table's D gene call, TRBD1, was not cross checked with the DNA. TRBV12-2 is a documented pseudogene. This CDR3 is built from 15 residues. In DNA form, the CDR3 reads TGTGCAAGTCGCTTAGCCGGGACAGGGAGTCAGCCCCAGCATTTT. Residues: CASRLAGTGSQPQHF.

The chain carries TRBV10-3 and TRBJ2-7; 11 bases map to TRBD2. V lost 6 bases, J lost 3 bases, and 7 bases stayed unmatched. Germline CDR1 reads ENHRY; CDR2 reads SYGVKD. The CDR3 has 15 amino acids. This CDR3 reads CAIRKTSGSYYEQYF. The CDR3 region has the DNA TGTGCCATCAGGAAAACTAGCGGGAGTTACTACGAGCAGTACTTC.

This clone was observed once. The rearrangement joins TRBV28 to TRBJ1-2; D possibly corresponds to TRBD1 (6 bases). The CDR3 consists of 13 residues. V lost 8 bases to trimming and J lost 6 bases, with 16 bases between them. The germline V gene has CDR1 MDHEN and CDR2 SYDVKM. In DNA form, the CDR3 reads TGTGCCAGCCGCCTCCCTTACAGGGATGGCTACACCTTC. This gives the protein CASRLPYRDGYTF.

This chain connects TRBV27 to TRBJ2-7; D might be TRBD1 (6 bases). Germline-derived CDR1 and CDR2 are MNHEY and SMNVEV (reference sequence). This CDR3 spans 13 amino acids. V was shortened by 0 bases and J by 5 bases, with 8 bases between the two germline ends. CDR3 residues: CASSLSGAHEQYF. The CDR3 DNA is TGTGCCAGCAGTTTATCGGGGGCCCACGAGCAGTACTTC.

V is TRBV4-3 and J is TRBJ2-1, with D perhaps TRBD2 (5 bases). The germline V gene has CDR1 LGHNA and CDR2 YSLEER. Trimming left V 1 base short and J 2 bases short, with 12 bases between. This CDR3 is built from 16 residues. The CDR3 loop reads CASSQVEGRAYNEQFF. CDR3 DNA: TGCGCCAGCAGCCAAGTGGAAGGGCGGGCCTACAATGAGCAGTTCTTC.

J is TRBJ1-1 and V is TRBV18, with D possibly matching TRBD1 (6 bases). Trimming shortened V by 4 bases and J by 5 bases, and 14 bases separated the two germline ends. This CDR3 is 14 amino acids long. The germline V gene has CDR1 KGHSH and CDR2 LQKENI. CDR3 region: CASSRPGVRTEAFF. CDR3 DNA: TGTGCCAGCTCACGGCCAGGGGTGAGAACTGAAGCTTTCTTT.

J is TRBJ2-7 and V is TRBV5-1, with no clear D. In germline, CDR1 is SGHRS, CDR2 YFSETQ. The CDR3 loop spans 13 amino acids. Trimming removed 0 bases from V and 2 bases from J, with 6 bases in between. The CDR3, as DNA: TGCGCCAGCAGCTTGGAACAGCCCTACGAGCAGTACTTC. Its translation is CASSLEQPYEQYF.

The chain has TRBV14 and TRBJ2-1; TRBD2 matches at 14 bases. This CDR3 is 17 amino acids long. The germline CDR1 and CDR2 sequences are SGHDN and FVKESK. V lost 4 bases to trimming and J lost 4 bases; unmatched junction nucleotides: 6. The CDR3 bases are TGTGCCAGCAGCCTCGGACTAGCGGGAGGATCGTACAATGAGCAGTTCTTC. Its translation is CASSLGLAGGSYNEQFF.

V and J are TRBV5-1 and TRBJ2-1; 8 bases agree with TRBD2. V was pared by 2 bases and J by 3 bases, with 10 bases of the junction left unmatched. The CDR3 is made up of 17 amino acids. Germline CDR1 and CDR2: SGHRS and YFSETQ. CDR3 region: CASSLNQAGEYYNEQFF. The CDR3 DNA sequence: TGCGCCAGCAGCTTAAACCAAGCGGGAGAGTACTACAATGAGCAGTTCTTC.

This chain links TRBV6-4 with TRBJ2-5, with TRBD2 as a possible D gene (6 bases). Germline V gene lookup returns CDR1 MRHNA and CDR2 SNTAGT. V was cut by 4 bases and J by 5 bases, with 17 bases left in between. The CDR3 is 15 residues long. The CDR3 protein is CASSATGGGKETQYF. In nucleotides, the CDR3 is TGTGCCAGCAGTGCGACCGGGGGTGGGAAGGAGACCCAGTACTTC.

This clone was seen only a few times. The chain links TRBV7-9 to TRBJ2-5; D is perhaps TRBD2 (6 bases). V was trimmed by 5 bases and J by 5 bases, leaving 18 bases between them. The CDR3 consists of 15 residues. CDR1 and CDR2 (germline): SEHNR, FQNEAQ (reference sequence). CDR3 region: CASSPLGGVRETQYF. The CDR3 DNA reads as TGTGCCAGCAGCCCCCTGGGGGGAGTCCGGGAGACCCAGTACTTC.

V gene TRBV6-1 combines with J gene TRBJ2-1; possibly TRBD2 for D (6 bases). The CDR3 runs to 14 residues. V was pared by 7 bases and J by 6 bases, with 16 bases between. Germline CDR1 MNHNS, CDR2 SASEGT. The CDR3 nucleotides are TGTGCCAGCACCTTGACTAGTTTCCCCAATGAGCAGTTCTTC. Translation gives CASTLTSFPNEQFF.

The chain combines TRBV7-2 with TRBJ1-3; no clear D gene. Trimming cost V 1 base and J 4 bases, with 11 bases left between them. The CDR3 loop spans 15 amino acids. Looked up from germline, CDR1 is SGHTA and CDR2 is FQGNSA. The CDR3 DNA reads as TGTGCCAGCAGCTTAGTGGGAGGATTAGGAAACACCATATATTTT. As protein: CASSLVGGLGNTIYF.

The chain carries TRBV9 and TRBJ2-3; tentatively, D is TRBD2 (6 bases). The CDR3 is 16 residues long. V lost 5 bases, J lost 4 bases, and 20 bases lay in between. CDR1 is SGDLS and CDR2 is YYNGEE in the germline V gene. CDR3: CASSAPGLSSADTQYF. DNA of the CDR3: TGTGCCAGCAGTGCCCCGGGACTCAGCTCGGCAGATACGCAGTATTTT.

Only a few counts were recorded for this clone. The chain couples TRBV6-1 to TRBJ2-7, with a possible D match to TRBD2 (6 bases). CDR3 size: 15 residues. V was shortened by 3 bases and J by 2 bases, with 14 bases between the two germline ends. Germline CDR1 reads MNHNS; CDR2 reads SASEGT. The CDR3 spells CASSESTSGTYEQYF. CDR3 DNA sequence: TGTGCCAGCAGTGAGTCGACTAGTGGGACCTACGAGCAGTACTTC.

The table lists this clone with a few counts. This chain links TRBV5-6 with TRBJ2-1; TRBD2 agrees at 9 bases. The CDR3 covers 14 residues. J gave up 9 bases and V 4 bases, and 8 bases lay outside the gene matches. The V gene's germline CDR1 is SGHDT and CDR2 YYEEEE. Here the CDR3 reads CASSPGTSWVEQFF. In DNA form, the CDR3 reads TGTGCCAGCAGCCCTGGGACTAGCTGGGTTGAGCAGTTCTTC. The full variable domain, its missing parts supplied by reference TRBV5-6 and TRBJ2-1, is DAGVTQSPTHLIKTRGQQVTLRCSPKSGHDTVSWYQQALGQGPQFIFQYYEEEERQRGNFPDRFSGHQFPNYSSELNVNALLLGDSALYLCASSPGTSWVEQFFGPGTRLTVL.

The V gene is TRBV18, the J gene TRBJ2-7, with 9 bases lining up with TRBD1. This CDR3 is built from 16 residues. The germline V gene has CDR1 KGHSH and CDR2 LQKENI. V lost 2 bases to trimming and J lost 7 bases; unmatched junction nucleotides: 12. This chain's CDR3 is CASSPILSDRGWEQYF. The CDR3 coding sequence is TGTGCCAGCTCACCAATATTATCGGACAGGGGTTGGGAGCAGTACTTC.